This T cell receptor (beta chain) stems from a study of T-cell memory formation after mild COVID-19. Background on the study: TCR clusters mostly belonged to single donors.

TCRdb re-analysed the 5' RACE reads in MiXCR, keeping a single row per CDR3 protein. The sample has around 450,000 distinct CDR3 sequences; around 18% are singletons. As to this clonotype: The antigen is not known.

Study-wide findings and caveats: Cross-reactive memory appears to have joined, as suggested by some responding clones showing up in pre-infection memory. Day 15 to 85 contracting clones showed balanced CD4/CD8; day 15 to 37 expanders favored CD4+. Contracting clones localized mainly to CM and EM when CD4+ and mainly to EMRA when CD8+.

This CDR3 has 12 amino acids. Germline assignment: CDR1 DFQATT and CDR2 SNEGSKA (reference sequence). The junction had 2 bases not matched to a gene; V was cut back by 4 bases and J by 3 bases. The V call is TRBV20-1, the J call TRBJ2-7, with 8 bases lining up with TRBD1. This clonotype was sampled from an adult woman who had mild COVID-19 (a few samples of this study predate the infection). Cell type and time point are not known. The sequenced material came from PBMCs or a T cell subset sorted from them (not recorded which). CDR3 region: CSATGQVYEQYF. The CDR3 region has the DNA TGCAGTGCTACGGGACAGGTCTACGAGCAGTACTTC.